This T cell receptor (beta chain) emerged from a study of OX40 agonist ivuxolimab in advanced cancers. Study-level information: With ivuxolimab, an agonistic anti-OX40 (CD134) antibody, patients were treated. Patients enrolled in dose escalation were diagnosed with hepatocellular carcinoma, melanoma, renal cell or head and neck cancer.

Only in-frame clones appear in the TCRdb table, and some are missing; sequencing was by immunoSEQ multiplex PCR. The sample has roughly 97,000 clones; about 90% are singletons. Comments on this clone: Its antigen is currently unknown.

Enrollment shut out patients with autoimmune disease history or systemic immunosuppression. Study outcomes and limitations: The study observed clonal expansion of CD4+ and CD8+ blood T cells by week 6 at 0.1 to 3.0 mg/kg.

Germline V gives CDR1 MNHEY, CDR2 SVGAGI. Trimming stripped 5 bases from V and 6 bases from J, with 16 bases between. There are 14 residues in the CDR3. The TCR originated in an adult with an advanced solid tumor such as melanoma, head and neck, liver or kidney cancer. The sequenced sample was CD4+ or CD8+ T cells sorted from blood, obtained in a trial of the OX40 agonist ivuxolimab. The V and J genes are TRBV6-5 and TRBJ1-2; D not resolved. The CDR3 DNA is TGTGCCAGCAGTCCTTTTATCGGGCGTCATGGCTACACCTTC. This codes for CASSPFIGRHGYTF.